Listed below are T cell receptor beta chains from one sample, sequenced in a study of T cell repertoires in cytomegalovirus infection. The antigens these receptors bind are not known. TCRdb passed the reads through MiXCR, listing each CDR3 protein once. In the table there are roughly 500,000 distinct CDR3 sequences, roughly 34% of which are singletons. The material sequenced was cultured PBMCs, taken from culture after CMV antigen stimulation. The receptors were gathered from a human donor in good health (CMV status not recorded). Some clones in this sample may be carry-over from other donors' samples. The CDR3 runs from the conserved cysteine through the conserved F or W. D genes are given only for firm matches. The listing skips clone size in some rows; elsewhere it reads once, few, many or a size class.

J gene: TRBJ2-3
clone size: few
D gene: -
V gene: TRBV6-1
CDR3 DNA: TGTGCCAGCAGTGGGATGGGGGCTAGCACAGATACGCAGTATTTT
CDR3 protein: CASSGMGASTDTQYF

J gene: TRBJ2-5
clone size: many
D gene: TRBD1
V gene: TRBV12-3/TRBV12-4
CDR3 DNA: TGTGCCAGCAGCCACGAGAGTGGGACAGTCCAAGAGACCCAGTACTTC
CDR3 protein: CASSHESGTVQETQYF

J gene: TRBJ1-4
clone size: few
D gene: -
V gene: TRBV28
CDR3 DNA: TGTGCCAGCCTACTCGGGACGAACGATGAAAAACTGTTTTTT
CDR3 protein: CASLLGTNDEKLFF

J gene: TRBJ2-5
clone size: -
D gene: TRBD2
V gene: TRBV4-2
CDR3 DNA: TGTGCCAGCAGCCAAGAAGGAGCGGGGGAGTTGACCCAGTACTTC
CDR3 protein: CASSQEGAGELTQYF

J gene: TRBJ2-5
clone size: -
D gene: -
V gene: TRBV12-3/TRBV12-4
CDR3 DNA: TGTGCCAGCAATGATGCAGGGTTACAAGAGACCCAGTACTTC
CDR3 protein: CASNDAGLQETQYF

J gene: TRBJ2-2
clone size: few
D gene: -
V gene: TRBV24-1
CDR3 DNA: TGTGCCACCAGTGAGATCTCGTTTGGGCCTAAAAACACCGGGGAGCTGTTTTTT
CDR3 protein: CATSEISFGPKNTGELFF

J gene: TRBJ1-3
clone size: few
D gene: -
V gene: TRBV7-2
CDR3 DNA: TGTGCCAGCAGCCCTGGCCCAAGGGCCCGCACCATATATTTT
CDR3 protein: CASSPGPRARTIYF

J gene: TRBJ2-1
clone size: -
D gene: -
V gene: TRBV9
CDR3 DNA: TGTGCCAGCAGCGTAGAAGGGGGAAGCTCCTACAATGAGCAGTTCTTC
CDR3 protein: CASSVEGGSSYNEQFF

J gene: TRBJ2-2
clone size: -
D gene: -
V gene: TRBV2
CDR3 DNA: TGTGCCAGCAGTGTTGCCAGTAGCACCGGGGAGCTGTTTTTT
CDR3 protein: CASSVASSTGELFF

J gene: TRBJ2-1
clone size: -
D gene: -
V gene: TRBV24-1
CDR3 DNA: TGTGCCACCAGTGACCCCGTTCGGGCACGAACTAACAATGAGCAGTTCTTC
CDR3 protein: CATSDPVRARTNNEQFF

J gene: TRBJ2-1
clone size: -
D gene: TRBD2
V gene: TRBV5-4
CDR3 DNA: TGTGCCAGCAGTGGGACTAGTGTCTATGAGCAGTTCTTC
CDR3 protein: CASSGTSVYEQFF

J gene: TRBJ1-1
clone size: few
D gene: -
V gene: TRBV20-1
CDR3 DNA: TGCAGTGCTAGAGCTATTGACCCTGGCCGAACGGGTACTGAAGCTTTCTTT
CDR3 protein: CSARAIDPGRTGTEAFF

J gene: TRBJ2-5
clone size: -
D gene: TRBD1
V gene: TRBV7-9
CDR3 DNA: TGTGCCAGCAGTAAACAGGGGTCCCAGTACTTC
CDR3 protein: CASSKQGSQYF

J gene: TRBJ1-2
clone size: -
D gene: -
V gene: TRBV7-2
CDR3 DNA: TGTGCCAGCAGCCCTACAGGGAATGGCTACACCTTC
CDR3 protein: CASSPTGNGYTF

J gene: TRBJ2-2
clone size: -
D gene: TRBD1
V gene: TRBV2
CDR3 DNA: TGTGCCAGCAGCCCTTTCGGGACAGGGAACACCGGGGAGCTGTTTTTT
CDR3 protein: CASSPFGTGNTGELFF

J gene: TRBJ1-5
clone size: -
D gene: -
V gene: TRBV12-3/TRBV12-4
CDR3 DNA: TGTGCCAGCAGTTTGACAGCTAGCAATCAGCCCCAGCATTTT
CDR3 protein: CASSLTASNQPQHF

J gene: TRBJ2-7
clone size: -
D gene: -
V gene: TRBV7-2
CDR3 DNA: TGTGCCAGCAGCTTGGACCGTAGCAGCTACGAGCAGTACTTC
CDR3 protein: CASSLDRSSYEQYF

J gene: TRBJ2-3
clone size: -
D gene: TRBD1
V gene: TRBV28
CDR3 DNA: TGTGCCAGCAGTTTAGCCGGACAGGGCACAGATACGCAGTATTTT
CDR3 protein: CASSLAGQGTDTQYF

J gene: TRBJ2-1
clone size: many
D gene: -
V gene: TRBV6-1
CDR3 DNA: TGTGCCCTCGGGGATAGGCGGGTCGGATACAATGAGCAGTTCTTC
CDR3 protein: CALGDRRVGYNEQFF

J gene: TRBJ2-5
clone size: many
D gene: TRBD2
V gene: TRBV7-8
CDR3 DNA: TGTGCCAGCAGACTAGCGGGTGATGGGCGCGAGACCCAGTACTTC
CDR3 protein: CASRLAGDGRETQYF

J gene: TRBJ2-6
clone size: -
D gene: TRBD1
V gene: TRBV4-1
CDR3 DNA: TGCGCCAGCAGCCAAGATCTCCCGAGACAGGGTCCCTCTGGGGCCAACGTCCTGACTTTC
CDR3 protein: CASSQDLPRQGPSGANVLTF

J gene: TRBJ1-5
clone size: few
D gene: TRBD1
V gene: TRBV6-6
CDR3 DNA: TGTGCCAGCAGTTACCTACGCATTGGACAGGGAGATAGCAATCAGCCCCAGCATTTT
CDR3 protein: CASSYLRIGQGDSNQPQHF

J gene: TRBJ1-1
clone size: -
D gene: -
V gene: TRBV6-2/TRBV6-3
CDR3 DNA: TGTGCCAGCATCTCTCCCAGGGGCACTGAAGCTTTCTTT
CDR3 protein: CASISPRGTEAFF

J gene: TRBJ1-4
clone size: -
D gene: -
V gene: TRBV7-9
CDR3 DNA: TGTGCCAGCAGCGCGCGGGTCAGTCATGAAAAACTGTTTTTT
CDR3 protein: CASSARVSHEKLFF

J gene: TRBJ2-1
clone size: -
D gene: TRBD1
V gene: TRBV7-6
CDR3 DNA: TGTGCCAGCAGCCTAACAGGGGCCAACTCCTACAATGAGCAGTTCTTC
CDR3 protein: CASSLTGANSYNEQFF

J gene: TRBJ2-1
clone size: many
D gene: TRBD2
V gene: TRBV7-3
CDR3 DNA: TGTGCCAGCAGTCCAGCGGGAGTAGAAGAGCAGTTCTTC
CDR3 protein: CASSPAGVEEQFF

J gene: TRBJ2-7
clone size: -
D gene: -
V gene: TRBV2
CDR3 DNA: TGTGCCAGCAGTGAAACTGTCTCCTACGAGCAGTACTTC
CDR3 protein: CASSETVSYEQYF